The entry below describes one T cell receptor (beta chain). This entry is derived from a study of blood T cell repertoires in COVID-19. Study at large: COVID-19 samples collected from the United States, Italy and Spain covered acute and convalescent phases. PBMCs, B-cell-depleted T cells, or T cells were the source of the cDNA or gDNA that made up the material.

Germline V CDR1 and CDR2: SGHTA, FQGNSA. The CDR3 is 15 amino acids. Trimming shortened V by 5 bases and J by 6 bases, and 17 bases separated the two germline ends. Profiling relied on immunoSEQ multiplex PCR, and the TCRdb table lists in-frame clones only, not all of them. The sample contains about 310,000 clones, approximately 90% of which appear only once. The rearrangement links TRBV7-2 to TRBJ2-1; a possible D gene is TRBD1 (7 bases). The sequenced material came from PBMCs or T cells enriched from blood (not recorded which). The TCR sequence derives from a woman aged 40 to 50 who had recovered from COVID-19. CDR3 sequence (DNA): TGTGCCAGCAGCCCAGGGGGGACAGCCTTCAATGAGCAGTTCTTC. It is translated as CASSPGGTAFNEQFF.